This T cell receptor (beta chain) was documented in a study of T cells expressing NK-cell markers. Study results and limitations: Researchers report these clonotypes also headed the CD3+CD56-NKG2C+ fraction in several donors.

On this clonotype: Its antigen remains unknown.

The CDR3 totals 14 residues. Per germline, CDR1 DFQATT and CDR2 SNEGSKA (reference sequence). TCRdb reprocessed the 5' RACE reads, with one entry per CDR3 protein and no DNA. Its table records about 260,000 distinct CDR3 sequences. This chain connects TRBV20-1 to TRBJ1-3; the D call from TCRdb, TRBD1, cannot be confirmed without DNA. The sequenced sample was blood T cells: a sorted CD56 or NKG2C T cell subset, CD4+ or CD8+ T cells, or bulk PBMC T cells (not recorded which). This receptor was taken from a man in his late teens or twenties in good health. The CDR3 spells CSAMDRDKGNTIYF.